This T cell receptor (beta chain) is drawn from a study of T cells after yellow fever vaccination. Study at large: In the case of low-cell-number fractions, SMART-Seq v4 Ultra Low Input was used for preparation.

In its sample, this clonotype was seen a few times. Its antigen is as yet unknown. The CDR3 runs to 15 residues. The J segment lost 3 bases and the V segment lost 0 bases, leaving 5 bases of the junction unmatched. From germline, CDR1 is LGHNA and CDR2 YSLEER. Study outcomes and limitations: Among primary-vaccination clones, most reappeared after the booster, at around 97% for CD4 and around 91% for CD8.

UMIs and a universal primer site were added when TCR cDNA was made by 5'RACE template switching. TCRdb reprocessed the 5' RACE reads with MiXCR, giving one entry per CDR3 protein. The sample yields around 590,000 distinct CDR3 sequences, 9% to 15% seen once. The sequencing used PBMCs, collected on the day of the yellow fever booster vaccination. The V and J genes are TRBV4-3 and TRBJ2-7; 7 nucleotides agree with TRBD2. This TCR derives from a young man who received the YFV17D yellow fever vaccine. This chain's CDR3 is CASSQDLAVGYEQYF. CDR3 DNA: TGCGCCAGCAGCCAAGACCTAGCGGTTGGCTACGAGCAGTACTTC.